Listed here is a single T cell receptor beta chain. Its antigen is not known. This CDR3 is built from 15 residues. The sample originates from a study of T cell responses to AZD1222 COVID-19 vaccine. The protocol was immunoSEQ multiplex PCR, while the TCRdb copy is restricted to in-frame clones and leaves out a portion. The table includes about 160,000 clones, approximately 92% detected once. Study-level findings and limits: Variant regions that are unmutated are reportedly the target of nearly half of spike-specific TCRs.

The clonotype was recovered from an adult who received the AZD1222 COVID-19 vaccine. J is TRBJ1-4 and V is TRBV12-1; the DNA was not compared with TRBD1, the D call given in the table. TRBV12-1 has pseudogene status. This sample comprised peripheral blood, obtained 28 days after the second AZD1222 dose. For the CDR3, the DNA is TGTGCCAGCAGCTTTGCATGGGGCGTCGCTGAAAAACTGTTTTTT. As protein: CASSFAWGVAEKLFF.